This TCR beta chain derives from a study of T cells in localized non-small cell lung cancer. CDR1 and CDR2 from the germline V gene are SGHNT and YYREEE (reference sequence). This CDR3 region has 15 residues. The trim removed 4 bases at V and 8 bases at J, leaving 9 bases unmatched. Assay: immunoSEQ multiplex PCR; the TCRdb copy retains only in-frame clones and omits some. This sample carries over 25,000 clones, about 90% of them seen once, and the ten largest clones take approximately 5%. The clonotype comes from a man between 40 and 69 years old with stage II lung adenocarcinoma. Material: PBMCs, obtained before any cancer treatment. The chain links TRBV5-4 to TRBJ2-1; 10 bases are shared with TRBD2. CDR3 in amino acids: CASSGGDSGRHEQFF. The CDR3 nucleotides are TGTGCCAGCAGCGGGGGAGATAGCGGGAGGCATGAGCAGTTCTTC.